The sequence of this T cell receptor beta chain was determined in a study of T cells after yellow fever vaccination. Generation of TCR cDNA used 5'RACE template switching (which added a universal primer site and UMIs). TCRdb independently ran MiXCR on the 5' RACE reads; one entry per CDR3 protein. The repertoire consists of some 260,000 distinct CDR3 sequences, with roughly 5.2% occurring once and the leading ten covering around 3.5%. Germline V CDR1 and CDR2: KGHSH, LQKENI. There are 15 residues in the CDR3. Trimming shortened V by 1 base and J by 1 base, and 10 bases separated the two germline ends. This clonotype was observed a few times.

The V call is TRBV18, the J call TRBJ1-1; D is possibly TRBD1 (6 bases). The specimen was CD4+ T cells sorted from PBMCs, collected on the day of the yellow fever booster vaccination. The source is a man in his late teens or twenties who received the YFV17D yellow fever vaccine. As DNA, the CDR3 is TGTGCCAGCTCACCACGAAGCAGGGGGAACACTGAAGCTTTCTTT. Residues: CASSPRSRGNTEAFF.